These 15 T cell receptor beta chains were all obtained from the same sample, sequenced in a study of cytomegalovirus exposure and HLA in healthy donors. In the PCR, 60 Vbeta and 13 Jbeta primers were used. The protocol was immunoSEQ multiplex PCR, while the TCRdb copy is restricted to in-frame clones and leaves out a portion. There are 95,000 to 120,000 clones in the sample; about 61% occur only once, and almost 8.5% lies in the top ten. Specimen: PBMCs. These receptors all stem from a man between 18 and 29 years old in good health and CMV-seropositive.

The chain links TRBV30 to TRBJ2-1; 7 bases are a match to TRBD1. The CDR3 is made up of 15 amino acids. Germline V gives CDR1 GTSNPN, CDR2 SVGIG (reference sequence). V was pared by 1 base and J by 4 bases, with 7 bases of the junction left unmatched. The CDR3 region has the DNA TGTGCCTGGAGTGCAGGCTCGGGACAGTACAATGAGCAGTTCTTC. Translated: CAWSAGSGQYNEQFF.

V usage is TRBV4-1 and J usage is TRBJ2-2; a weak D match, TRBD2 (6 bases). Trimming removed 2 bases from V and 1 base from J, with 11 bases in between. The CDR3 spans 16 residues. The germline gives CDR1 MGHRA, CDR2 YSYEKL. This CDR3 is CASSQQWRENTGELFF. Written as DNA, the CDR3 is TGCGCCAGCAGCCAACAGTGGAGGGAGAACACCGGGGAGCTGTTTTTT.

Here the CDR3 DNA reads TGTGCCAGCAGTTTAACGGGGGTAGCGGAAGCTTTCTTT. It yields the protein CASSLTGVAEAFF. The chain links TRBV28 to TRBJ1-1; weak D call: TRBD1 (5 bases). CDR1 and CDR2 (germline): MDHEN, SYDVKM. V was pared by 2 bases and J by 8 bases, with 12 bases between. CDR3 size: 13 residues.

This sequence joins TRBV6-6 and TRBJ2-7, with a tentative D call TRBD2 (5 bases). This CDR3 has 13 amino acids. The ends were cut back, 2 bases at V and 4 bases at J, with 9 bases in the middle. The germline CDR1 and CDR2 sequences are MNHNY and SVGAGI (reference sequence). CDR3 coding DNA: TGTGCCAGCAGTTACCGAGGGAAATACGAGCAGTACGTC. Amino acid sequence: CASSYRGKYEQYV.

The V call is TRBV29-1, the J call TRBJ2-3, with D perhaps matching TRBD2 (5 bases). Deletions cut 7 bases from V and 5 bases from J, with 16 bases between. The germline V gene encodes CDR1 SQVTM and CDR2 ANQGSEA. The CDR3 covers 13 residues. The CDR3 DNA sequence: TGCAGCGCCCGAGCTGAGGGTAGAGATACGCAGTATTTT. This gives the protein CSARAEGRDTQYF.

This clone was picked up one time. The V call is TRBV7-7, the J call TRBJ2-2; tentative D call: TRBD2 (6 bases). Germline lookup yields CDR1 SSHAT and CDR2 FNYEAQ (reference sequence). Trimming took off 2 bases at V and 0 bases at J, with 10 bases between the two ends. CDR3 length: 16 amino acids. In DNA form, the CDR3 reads TGTGCCAGCAGCTTATTTCCGGGGGCGAACACCGGGGAGCTGTTTTTT. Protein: CASSLFPGANTGELFF.

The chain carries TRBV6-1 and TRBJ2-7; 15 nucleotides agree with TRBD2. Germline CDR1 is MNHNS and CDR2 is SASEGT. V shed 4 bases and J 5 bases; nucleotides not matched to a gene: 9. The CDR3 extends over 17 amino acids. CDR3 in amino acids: CASSVTGTSGGNDEQYF. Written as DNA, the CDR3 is TGTGCCAGCAGTGTTACCGGGACTAGCGGGGGGAACGACGAGCAGTACTTC.

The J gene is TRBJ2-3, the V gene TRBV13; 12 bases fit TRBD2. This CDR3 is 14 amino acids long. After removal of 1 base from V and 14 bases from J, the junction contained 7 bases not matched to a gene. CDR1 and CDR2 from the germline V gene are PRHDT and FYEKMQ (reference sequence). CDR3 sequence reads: CASSLVSLAGGRYF. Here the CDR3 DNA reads TGTGCCAGCAGCTTAGTGTCACTAGCGGGGGGACGGTATTTT.

Written as DNA, the CDR3 is TGTGCCAGCAGTCGACAGTTACTCTCTGGAAACACCATATATTTT. Translation gives CASSRQLLSGNTIYF. The gene calls are TRBV9 and TRBJ1-3, with a weak D call TRBD1 (5 bases). This CDR3 is 15 amino acids long. The germline V gene has CDR1 SGDLS and CDR2 YYNGEE. Trimming left V 5 bases short and J 0 bases short, with 12 bases between.

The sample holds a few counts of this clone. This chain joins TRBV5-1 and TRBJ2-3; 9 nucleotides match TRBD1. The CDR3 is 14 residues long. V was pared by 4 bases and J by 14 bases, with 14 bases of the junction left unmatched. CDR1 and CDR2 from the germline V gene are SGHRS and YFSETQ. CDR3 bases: TGCGCCAGCAGCCCTGGGACAGGGAACCCTATCCGGTATTTT. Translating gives CASSPGTGNPIRYF.

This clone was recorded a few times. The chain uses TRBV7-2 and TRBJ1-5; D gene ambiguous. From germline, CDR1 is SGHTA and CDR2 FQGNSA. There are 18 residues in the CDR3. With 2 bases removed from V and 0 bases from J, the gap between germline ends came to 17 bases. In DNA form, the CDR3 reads TGTGCCAGCAGCTTACGTCCTCAGGCCCCCTATAGCAATCAGCCCCAGCATTTT. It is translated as CASSLRPQAPYSNQPQHF.

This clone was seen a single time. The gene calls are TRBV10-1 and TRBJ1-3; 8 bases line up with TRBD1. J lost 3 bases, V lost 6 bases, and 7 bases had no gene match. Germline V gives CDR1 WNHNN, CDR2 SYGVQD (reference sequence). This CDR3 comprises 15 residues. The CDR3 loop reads CASRSTGGGGNTIYF. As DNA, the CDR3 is TGCGCCAGCAGATCAACAGGGGGAGGTGGAAACACCATATATTTT.

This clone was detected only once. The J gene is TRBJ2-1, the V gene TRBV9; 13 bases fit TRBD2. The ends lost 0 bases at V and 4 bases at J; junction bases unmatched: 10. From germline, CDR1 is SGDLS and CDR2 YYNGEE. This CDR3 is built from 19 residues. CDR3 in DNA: TGTGCCAGCAGCGTAGGAGGAGGACTAGCGGGGGCTCTTTACAATGAGCAGTTCTTC. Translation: CASSVGGGLAGALYNEQFF.

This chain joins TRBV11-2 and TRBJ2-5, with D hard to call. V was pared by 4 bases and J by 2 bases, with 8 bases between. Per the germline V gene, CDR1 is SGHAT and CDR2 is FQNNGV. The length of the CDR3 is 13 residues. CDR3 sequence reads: CASSSGRQETQYF. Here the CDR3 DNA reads TGTGCCAGCAGCTCAGGCAGGCAAGAGACCCAGTACTTC.

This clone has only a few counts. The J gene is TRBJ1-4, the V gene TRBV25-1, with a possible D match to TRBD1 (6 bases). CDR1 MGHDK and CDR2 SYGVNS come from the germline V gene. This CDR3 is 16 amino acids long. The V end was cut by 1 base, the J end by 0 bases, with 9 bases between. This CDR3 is CASSELDSATNEKLFF. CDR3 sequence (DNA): TGTGCCAGCAGTGAATTGGACAGCGCAACTAATGAAAAACTGTTTTTT.